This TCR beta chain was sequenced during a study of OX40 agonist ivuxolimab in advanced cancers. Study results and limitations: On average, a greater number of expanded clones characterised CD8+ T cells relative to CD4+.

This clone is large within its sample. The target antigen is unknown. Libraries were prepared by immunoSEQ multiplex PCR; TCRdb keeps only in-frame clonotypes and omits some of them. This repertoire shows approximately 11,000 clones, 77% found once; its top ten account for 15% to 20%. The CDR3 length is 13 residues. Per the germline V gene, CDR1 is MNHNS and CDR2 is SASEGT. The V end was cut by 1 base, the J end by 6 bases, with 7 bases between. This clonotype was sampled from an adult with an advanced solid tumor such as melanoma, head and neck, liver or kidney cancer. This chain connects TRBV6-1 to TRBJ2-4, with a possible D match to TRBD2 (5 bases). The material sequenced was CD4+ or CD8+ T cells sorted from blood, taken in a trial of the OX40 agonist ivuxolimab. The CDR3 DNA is TGTGCCAGCAGTGAAGAGGGAGCAAACATTCAGTACTTC. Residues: CASSEEGANIQYF.